This TCR beta chain was found in a study of neurological immune-mediated disorders. Study-level findings and limits: When the repertoires were grouped phylogenetically, those of 18 of the 34 multiple sclerosis patients came together in a single cluster of related CDR3 sequences, which points to a possible repertoire-level signature. None of the CDR3 amino acid sequences found in expanded clones was shared across subjects. This suggests that the TCR-beta repertoires were private in all groups.

V dropped 1 base and J dropped 5 bases, with 6 bases sitting between them. CDR1 is DFQATT, CDR2 SNEGSKA, per germline (reference sequence). CDR3 length: 12 residues. This clonotype was seen ten or more times. Its antigen is not known. PBMCs stored at -80 C, numbering 2 million, were the origin of the unsorted libraries. Template-switch 5'RACE cDNA synthesis added a 10-nucleotide unique molecular identifier. TCRdb independently ran MiXCR on the 5' RACE reads; one entry per CDR3 protein. The sample contains 50,000 or so distinct CDR3 sequences, 3.6% of which appear only once. This chain links TRBV20-1 with TRBJ2-1, with D possibly being TRBD2 (5 bases). Sequences were obtained from PBMCs. This sequence was found in a man between 25 and 39 years old with multiple sclerosis. Written as DNA, the CDR3 is TGCAGTGCTAGAGTTAGCGACAATGAGCAGTTCTTC. Amino acid sequence: CSARVSDNEQFF.